This TCR beta chain appears in the sequencing data of a study of PD-1 blockade in classical Hodgkin lymphoma. Study as a whole: Treatment was intravenous nivolumab, 3 mg/kg every 2 weeks, until progression.

Study-wide results and limits: Patients with an early start, nivolumab under 1 year after ASCT, were excluded. Healthy donors were reported to have higher baseline TCR diversity than newly diagnosed patients. Lower baseline TCR diversity marked trial partial responders and progressors.

Each of the patients experienced relapse following autologous stem cell transplantation, and their brentuximab vedotin exposure differed. Clones were sequenced by immunoSEQ multiplex PCR, and TCRdb holds only the in-frame ones, with some missing. Of approximately 89,000 clones in the sample, around 80% are singletons; the top ten hold more than 9%. As to this clone: Its antigen is undetermined.

J lost 5 bases, V lost 4 bases, and 0 bases had no gene match. The CDR3 is made up of 14 amino acids. Germline values: CDR1 SGHAT, CDR2 FQNNGV. The sequences come from peripheral blood mononuclear cells (PBMCs), collected at baseline. This chain joins TRBV11-2 and TRBJ1-6, with 9 bases matching TRBD1. The receptor was derived from a human donor with classical Hodgkin lymphoma. The CDR3 spells CASSWDRDNSPLHF. CDR3 nucleotide sequence: TGTGCCAGCAGCTGGGACAGGGATAATTCACCCCTCCACTTT.